What follows describes a single TCR beta chain. Its antigen is still unknown. Base qualities are not at hand, and no much larger clone is one base apart. Instrument on record: Illumina MiSeq. Genomic DNA from sorted T cell subsets was used as template for TCRbeta CDR3 amplification. The TCRbeta CDR3 region was amplified by multiplex PCR with 30 forward and 13 reverse primers. PCR products were purified with AMPure XP beads, then indices and adaptors were added in a second approximately 25-cycle PCR. Before sequencing, libraries were gel-purified with the QIAquick Gel Extraction Kit. Turning to the authors' computational methods: Paired-end reads were merged using FLASH and were aligned with IgBLAST to IMGT V, D and J germline references. Reads with below 70% alignment identity to germline references were discarded, and 9.5 million to 14 million reads were retained study-wide. CDR3 boundaries, reading frame and productivity were assigned following IMGT definitions. Clones at or above 1% of reads were defined as highly-expanded clones, and diversity was measured by normalized Shannon entropy. Unpaired two-tailed t-tests were used to test group differences in Shannon entropy. The raw public data were reprocessed by TCRdb itself: fastp quality trimming at Q25, MiXCR clonotype calling, in-frame beta chains only. All rows with the same CDR3 protein become a single entry with the most common DNA and genes. V and J calls and clone size were set by TCRdb, not the authors. The sample table lists approximately 260,000 distinct CDR3 sequences, approximately 50% of them with a count of one. Together, the top ten hold around 15% of the sample.

Every diabetic patient fulfilled standard classification criteria for type 1 or type 2 diabetes, and glucose and C-peptide were measured using WHO-recommended methods. Donors with other autoimmune diseases or infections within the previous four weeks were excluded from participation. An approximately 10-milliliter sample of peripheral blood was drawn from every participant. PBMCs were isolated with LymphoPrep density separation. The data stem from a study of type 1 and type 2 diabetes patients (dated by TCRdb to about 2016). At the level of the whole study: Recruited in China, the cohort was made up of eight or nine type 1 diabetes patients, a few type 2 diabetes patients and about 6 nondiabetic controls. Across the study, CD4+ and CD8+ T cells were positively selected from PBMCs by means of CD4 or CD8 MicroBeads on MACS columns. Altogether, about 20 million paired-end reads were produced across the whole study. The study profiled TCRbeta repertoires by high-throughput sequencing to compare type 1 diabetes, type 2 diabetes and nondiabetic individuals. Type 2 diabetes patients were included as a disease comparison group for the type 1 diabetes patients. V gene usage was similar between roughly 19-cycle and roughly 23-cycle amplification, suggesting similar primer efficiencies and random PCR bias. TCRbeta libraries were sequenced paired-end on Illumina HiSeq 2000 or MiSeq instruments.

General conclusions and limits of the study: Because only a limited number of T2D and control samples were sequenced, some T1D-only HECs might also be present in more T2D or control samples. Type 2 diabetes patients had few highly-expanded CD4+ clones (median one), and those clones made up a median approximately 4% of reads. In both CD4+ and CD8+ T cells, type 2 diabetes repertoires were highly diverse, with diversity significantly greater than that of type 1 diabetes repertoires. Age and gender were not matched between study groups, possibly biasing interpretation. Type 2 diabetes and control samples had highly correlated V and J gene usage patterns, with the correlation between samples averaging roughly 0.97.

Sequenced input: peripheral blood mononuclear cells (PBMCs). The TCR originated in a young man with type 2 diabetes.

The CDR3: CASSSSVGQPYEQYF. The nucleotide sequence is TGTGCCAGCAGCTCTTCGGTGGGACAGCCCTACGAGCAGTACTTC. The chain is made from TRBV7-2 and TRBJ2-7, and TRBD1 matches 7 of the central bases. From the cysteine through the phenylalanine, the CDR3 covers 15 amino acids. Of the read, only the CDR3 DNA is kept; its 45 bases are in frame from base 1. Unmatched junction bases come to 8, with V trimmed by 4 bases and J by 2 bases. Based on the germline V gene, the CDR1 and CDR2 sequences are SGHTA and FQGNSA.